The 17 T cell receptor beta chains given below trace back to one sample, sequenced in a study of blood T cell repertoires in COVID-19. Repertoires were generated with immunoSEQ multiplex PCR, while TCRdb's copy carries only in-frame clones and drops some. The sample has about 82,000 clones; approximately 86% are singletons. Sequencing input: peripheral blood. All receptors come from an elderly man with active or convalescent COVID-19.

This chain links TRBV5-1 with TRBJ2-3; 11 nucleotides line up with TRBD2. The CDR3 totals 14 residues. CDR1 SGHRS and CDR2 YFSETQ come from the germline V gene. V shed 7 bases and J 3 bases; nucleotides not matched to a gene: 4. The CDR3 DNA sequence: TGCGCCAGCTCGCCTAGCGGGAGGACAGATACGCAGTATTTT. This encodes CASSPSGRTDTQYF.

V gene TRBV11-1 combines with J gene TRBJ1-6, with unresolved D. The V end was cut by 8 bases, the J end by 10 bases, with 12 bases between. Germline CDR1 is SGHAT and CDR2 is FQDESV (reference sequence). The CDR3 sequence is 12 residues long. The CDR3 loop is CASAGDHSPLHF. In DNA form, the CDR3 reads TGTGCCAGCGCCGGGGATCACTCACCCCTCCACTTT.

The chain couples TRBV9 to TRBJ1-6, with D hard to call. This CDR3 has 14 amino acids. V lost 1 base, J lost 5 bases, and 7 bases lay in between. Germline values: CDR1 SGDLS, CDR2 YYNGEE. CDR3 DNA sequence: TGTGCCAGCAGCGTATCCGGGAATAATTCACCCCTCCACTTT. This encodes CASSVSGNNSPLHF.

V and J are TRBV24-1 and TRBJ2-3; maybe TRBD2 (5 bases). The germline gives CDR1 KGHDR, CDR2 SFDVKD. V shed 4 bases and J shed 5 bases, with 12 bases lying between them. This CDR3 spans 14 amino acids. The DNA of the CDR3 is TGTGCCACCAGTGACACACTCGGGGAAGATACGCAGTATTTT. It specifies CATSDTLGEDTQYF.

The chain carries TRBV19 and TRBJ1-5; D not resolved. V dropped 5 bases and J dropped 9 bases, with 11 bases sitting between them. The germline V gene encodes CDR1 LNHDA and CDR2 SQIVND (reference sequence). The CDR3 spans 12 residues. CDR3 coding DNA: TGTGCCAGTAGTGTAAGCGATGGGCCCCAGCATTTT. Its translation is CASSVSDGPQHF.

V is TRBV9 and J is TRBJ2-2, with a weak D call TRBD2 (5 bases). The ends were cut back, 0 bases at V and 0 bases at J, with 6 bases in the middle. This CDR3 region has 15 residues. Germline V gene lookup returns CDR1 SGDLS and CDR2 YYNGEE. This CDR3 reads CASSVAGANTGELFF. In nucleotides, the CDR3 is TGTGCCAGCAGCGTAGCCGGGGCGAACACCGGGGAGCTGTTTTTT. Complete variable domain (other parts from reference TRBV9 and TRBJ2-2): DSGVTQTPKHLITATGQRVTLRCSPRSGDLSVYWYQQSLDQGLQFLIQYYNGEERAKGNILERFSAQQFPDLHSELNLSSLELGDSALYFCASSVAGANTGELFFGEGSRLTVL.

The chain links TRBV5-1 to TRBJ2-2; TRBD1 agrees at 8 bases. The trim removed 10 bases at V and 4 bases at J, leaving 6 bases unmatched. CDR3 size: 13 residues. Per the germline V gene, CDR1 is SGHRS and CDR2 is YFSETQ. The CDR3 nucleotides are TGCGCCGGACGACAGGGGTTCACCGGGGAGCTGTTTTTT. Protein product: CAGRQGFTGELFF. The full variable domain, completed using reference TRBV5-1 and TRBJ2-2, is KAGVTQTPRYLIKTRGQQVTLSCSPISGHRSVSWYQQTPGQGLQFLFEYFSETQRNKGNFPGRFSGRQFSNSRSEMNVSTLELGDSALYLCAGRQGFTGELFFGEGSRLTVL.

The chain recombines TRBV11-3 with TRBJ2-1; 7 nucleotides align to TRBD1. The germline CDR1 and CDR2 sequences are SGHNT and YENEEA. The CDR3 covers 18 residues. The trim removed 1 base at V and 2 bases at J, leaving 11 bases unmatched. CDR3 nucleotide sequence: TGTGCCAGCAGCTTAGGGCCACCCAGGGGGTCGCCCTACAATGAGCAGTTCTTC. It encodes CASSLGPPRGSPYNEQFF.

The chain joins TRBV27 to TRBJ1-6, with 8 nucleotides matching TRBD1. CDR1 and CDR2 from the germline V gene are MNHEY and SMNVEV (reference sequence). The V and J ends lost 9 bases and 9 bases, in that order; junction bases with no gene match: 4. This CDR3 has 12 residues. The CDR3 sequence is CASWTGTSPLHF. The DNA of the CDR3 is TGTGCCAGTTGGACAGGGACTTCACCCCTCCACTTT.

The rearrangement uses TRBV12-3 or TRBV12-4 and TRBJ1-3; no firm D call. Trimming cost V 2 bases and J 7 bases, with 6 bases left between them. There are 12 residues in the CDR3. The CDR3 bases are TGTGCCAGCAGTTTAATTGAGAACACCATATATTTT. Residues: CASSLIENTIYF.

DNA for the CDR3: TGTGCCAGCAGCCGGGGGGGTCAAGAGACCCAGTACTTC. Translating it yields CASSRGGQETQYF. This rearrangement joins TRBV7-9 to TRBJ2-5; TRBD2 matches 8 bases. V dropped 5 bases and J dropped 2; count of bases not matched to a gene: 1. The V gene's germline CDR1 is SEHNR and CDR2 FQNEAQ (reference sequence). The CDR3 contains 13 residues.

This sequence joins TRBV19 and TRBJ1-4; TRBD1 might be the D (5 bases). The germline CDR1 and CDR2 sequences are LNHDA and SQIVND (reference sequence). The V end was cut by 5 bases, the J end by 0 bases, with 10 bases between. CDR3 length equals 15 residues. The CDR3 DNA sequence: TGTGCCAGTAGTTCCTCGGGGGCAACTAATGAAAAACTGTTTTTT. Translation gives CASSSSGATNEKLFF.

The chain joins TRBV29-1 to TRBJ2-3; D is perhaps TRBD1 (5 bases). CDR3 length: 12 residues. In germline, CDR1 is SQVTM, CDR2 ANQGSEA. V was clipped by 4 bases and J by 1 base, with 6 bases between them. Here the CDR3 reads CSVVQGTDTQYF. DNA for the CDR3: TGCAGCGTTGTACAGGGCACAGATACGCAGTATTTT.

The chain links TRBV29-1 to TRBJ2-1; TRBD1 matches 7 bases. The germline CDR1 and CDR2 sequences are SQVTM and ANQGSEA. CDR3 size: 13 residues. V was pared by 6 bases and J by 2 bases, with 4 bases of the junction left unmatched. CDR3 sequence: CSVSGTAYNEQFF. CDR3 sequence (DNA): TGCAGCGTCTCCGGGACAGCCTACAATGAGCAGTTCTTC.

The J gene is TRBJ1-1, the V gene TRBV5-6, with TRBD1 matching 10 bases. J lost 11 bases, V lost 2 bases, and 9 bases had no gene match. CDR1 and CDR2 (germline): SGHDT, YYEEEE. The CDR3 runs to 14 residues. For the CDR3, the DNA is TGTGCCAGCAGCTTCGGACAGGGGGTCGGAGTGGCTTTCTTT. This sequence encodes CASSFGQGVGVAFF.

The chain recombines TRBV29-1 with TRBJ2-1, with D possibly TRBD1 on 5 matching bases. The V end was cut by 7 bases, the J end by 5 bases, with 21 bases between. Germline V gene data show CDR1 as SQVTM and CDR2 as ANQGSEA. The CDR3 spans 15 residues. Here the CDR3 DNA reads TGCAGCGCTATAGTTCCGGGCGACAGACACAATGAGCAGTTCTTC. It translates to CSAIVPGDRHNEQFF.

The rearrangement joins TRBV6-4 to TRBJ2-3; 7 positions agree with TRBD1. The CDR3 spans 17 residues. From germline, CDR1 is MRHNA and CDR2 SNTAGT. V was pared by 4 bases and J by 5 bases, with 15 bases of the junction left unmatched. The CDR3 region has the DNA TGTGCCAGCAGTGTCCCGGACAGGAGGCCACTTAGAGATACGCAGTATTTT. The encoded protein is CASSVPDRRPLRDTQYF.